The source of this T cell receptor beta chain is a study of CD8 T cells in ankylosing spondylitis. In its sample, this clonotype was seen a few times. Its specificity is not known. Study-level points and caveats: It appeared that ankylosing spondylitis blood was characterized by a TCR beta motif of several highly homologous variants.

Germline V gives CDR1 MNHNS, CDR2 SASEGT. CDR3 length: 15 residues. V lost 7 bases to trimming and J lost 5 bases, with 18 bases between them. In TCRdb, the 5' RACE reads were re-called with MiXCR into one record per CDR3 protein. The sample includes approximately 440,000 distinct CDR3 sequences, 17% of them seen just once. The chain joins TRBV6-1 to TRBJ2-1, with D tentatively TRBD2 (6 bases). Sequenced sample: blood, either unsorted or a sorted T cell fraction (not recorded which). The TCR was taken from a male donor with ankylosing spondylitis. Here the CDR3 DNA reads TGTGCCAGCATCCCGAGTCGGGGGATAAACAATGAGCAGTTCTTC. The encoded protein is CASIPSRGINNEQFF.